Below are 5 T cell receptor beta chains sequenced from a single sample in a study of blood T cell repertoires in COVID-19. Method: immunoSEQ multiplex PCR; TCRdb's copy keeps in-frame clones and lacks some. The sample has 210,000 or so clones; almost 90% are singletons. The sequenced sample consisted of peripheral blood. The receptors stem from a man between 50 and 59 years old with acute or convalescent COVID-19.

The chain combines TRBV28 with TRBJ2-5, with 13 nucleotides matching TRBD2. The CDR3 contains 15 residues. Germline trimming cut 6 bases from V and 3 bases from J; bases unmatched to any gene: 4. Per germline, CDR1 MDHEN and CDR2 SYDVKM. The CDR3 DNA reads as TGTGCCAGCAGCCGACTAGCGGGAGGAAAAGAGACCCAGTACTTC. Translated, it gives CASSRLAGGKETQYF.

The rearrangement uses TRBV19 and TRBJ2-1; 12 bases align to TRBD2. Germline CDR1 LNHDA, CDR2 SQIVND (reference sequence). The length of the CDR3 is 15 residues. J was trimmed by 5 bases and V by 3 bases; bases with no gene match: 2. In nucleotides, the CDR3 is TGTGCCAGTAGTATCCTAGCGGGAGGGCACAATGAGCAGTTCTTC. Encoded protein: CASSILAGGHNEQFF.

J is TRBJ1-4 and V is TRBV6-5; D not resolved. The ends were cut back, 6 bases at V and 6 bases at J, with 17 bases in the middle. The CDR3 spans 15 residues. Per the germline V gene, CDR1 is MNHEY and CDR2 is SVGAGI. The CDR3 DNA reads as TGTGCCAGCAGCCCAACAGACAAGAGATATGAAAAACTGTTTTTT. Residues: CASSPTDKRYEKLFF.

The CDR3 DNA follows: TGCAGCGTTGAAGATAAGGGACATGGTTACACCGGGGAGCTGTTTTTT. Translating gives CSVEDKGHGYTGELFF. The chain joins TRBV29-1 to TRBJ2-2, with D possibly being TRBD1 (6 bases). Germline V gene lookup returns CDR1 SQVTM and CDR2 ANQGSEA. CDR3 length: 16 residues. Between the trimmed V and J ends, which lost 0 bases and 3 bases, there was a span of 14 bases.

V is TRBV7-9 and J is TRBJ2-7; D not certain. Trimming removed 5 bases at V and 3 bases at J, with 17 bases between. Germline values: CDR1 SEHNR, CDR2 FQNEAQ (reference sequence). The CDR3 length is 15 residues. The chain's CDR3 is CASSRIGQSFYEQYV. The DNA for the CDR3 is TGTGCCAGCAGCAGAATTGGGCAGTCGTTCTACGAGCAGTACGTC.